Listed below are T cell receptor beta chains from one sample, sequenced in a study of T cell changes during pregnancy in multiple sclerosis. The assay was immunoSEQ multiplex PCR, and TCRdb's table has in-frame clones only and misses some. The sample lists 29,000 or so clones; 85% to 95% were seen once. Sequenced here: CD4+ T cells from peripheral blood mononuclear cells, sampled in the first trimester of pregnancy. All receptors derive from a female donor with multiple sclerosis, enrolled in a pregnancy study. Each CDR3 is given with its conserved first and last residue. The D gene is left open where the match is weak. The size of a clone is reported for some rows only, either as once, few or many, or as a class for expanded clones.

clone_size j_call d_call v_call cdr3_aa cdr3_nt
- TRBJ2-1 - TRBV10-1 CASSETGVSYNEQFF TGCGCCAGCAGTGAGACGGGGGTCTCCTACAATGAGCAGTTCTTC
- TRBJ2-1 - TRBV6-1 CASSENPQRAAPYNEQFF TGTGCCAGCAGTGAAAATCCCCAGCGGGCAGCCCCCTACAATGAGCAGTTCTTC
- TRBJ2-7 - TRBV7-2 CASSLQVVGEQYF TGTGCCAGCAGCTTACAGGTAGTTGGCGAGCAGTACTTC
- TRBJ1-1 - TRBV7-9 CASSPGLSPRVAFF TGTGCCAGCAGCCCCGGACTCTCCCCGAGAGTAGCTTTCTTT
- TRBJ1-3 - TRBV5-1 CASSLTGPGNTIYF TGCGCCAGCAGCTTGACAGGCCCGGGAAACACCATATATTTT
- TRBJ2-1 - TRBV5-1 CASSQGTSTDEQFF TGCGCCAGCAGTCAGGGGACATCTACCGATGAGCAGTTCTTC
- TRBJ2-7 - TRBV6-6 CASSSAGSHWYEQYF TGTGCCAGCAGTTCCGCAGGGTCGCACTGGTACGAGCAGTACTTC
- TRBJ2-3 TRBD2 TRBV9 CASSVGGAGALADTQYF TGTGCCAGCAGCGTAGGTGGAGCGGGGGCCCTGGCAGATACGCAGTATTTT
- TRBJ2-5 TRBD2 TRBV5-1 CASTRGLAGGQETQYF TGCGCCAGCACCCGGGGACTAGCGGGGGGGCAAGAGACCCAGTACTTC
- TRBJ2-3 TRBD2 TRBV12-5 CASGPGTSFSDTQYF TGTGCTAGTGGTCCCGGGACTAGCTTTTCAGATACGCAGTATTTT
- TRBJ2-1 - TRBV30 CAWSGFSGLHEQFF TGTGCCTGGAGTGGGTTTAGCGGCTTACATGAGCAGTTCTTC
once TRBJ1-2 TRBD1 TRBV20-1 CSASRDRGYTF TGCAGTGCTAGTCGGGACAGGGGCTACACCTTC
- TRBJ1-2 TRBD1 TRBV18 CASSSGTGGAFDGYTF TGTGCCAGCTCAAGCGGGACAGGGGGTGCCTTCGATGGCTACACCTTC
- TRBJ2-1 - TRBV4-1 CASSQVDMGLQYYNEQFF TGCGCCAGCAGCCAAGTCGATATGGGACTCCAATATTACAATGAGCAGTTCTTC
- TRBJ2-7 - TRBV5-1 CASSSSAAYEQYF TGCGCCAGCAGCTCCAGTGCGGCCTACGAGCAGTACTTC
- TRBJ2-1 TRBD1 TRBV7-8 CASSALGTAVFYNEQFF TGTGCCAGCAGCGCTCTAGGGACAGCCGTATTTTACAATGAGCAGTTCTTC
once TRBJ1-2 - TRBV5-1 CASSYQGGRDYGYTF TGCGCCAGCAGCTATCAGGGAGGCCGAGACTATGGCTACACCTTC
- TRBJ1-4 TRBD1 TRBV9 CASSAGQGGEKLFF TGTGCCAGCAGCGCGGGACAGGGCGGGGAAAAACTGTTTTTT
- TRBJ2-1 TRBD1 TRBV2 CASSRDSLGNEQFF TGTGCCAGCAGCCGGGACAGTCTAGGGAATGAGCAGTTCTTC
- TRBJ1-2 TRBD1 TRBV2 CASSEGQGGDYGYTF TGTGCCAGCAGTGAAGGGCAGGGGGGCGACTATGGCTACACCTTC
- TRBJ2-5 TRBD2 TRBV30 CASRGVETQYF TGTGCCTCCCGGGGGGTAGAGACCCAGTACTTC
- TRBJ1-4 - TRBV4-1 CASSQDGLIGAVNEKLFF TGCGCCAGCAGCCAAGACGGCCTAATAGGCGCGGTGAATGAAAAACTGTTTTTT
few TRBJ2-7 - TRBV5-4 CASSLDGQSYEQYF TGTGCCAGCAGCTTGGATGGACAGAGCTACGAGCAGTACTTC
once TRBJ2-3 TRBD2 TRBV4-1 CASSQGGTSAPGGADTQYF TGCGCCAGCAGCCAAGGTGGGACTAGCGCCCCTGGGGGGGCAGATACGCAGTATTTT
- TRBJ2-1 - TRBV5-1 CASSLGTVYNEQFF TGCGCCAGCAGCTTGGGTACAGTTTACAATGAGCAGTTCTTC
- TRBJ1-6 - TRBV5-1 CASRDIPYNSPLHF TGCGCCAGCAGAGACATCCCCTATAATTCACCCCTCCACTTT
- TRBJ2-1 TRBD1 TRBV5-1 CASSWRDRGYNEQFF TGCGCCAGCAGCTGGCGGGACAGGGGCTACAATGAGCAGTTCTTC
- TRBJ2-7 - TRBV7-2 CASSYGASYEQYF TGTGCCAGCAGCTATGGGGCCTCCTACGAGCAGTACTTC
- TRBJ1-4 TRBD1 TRBV6-1 CASSGAGTEGLIEKLFF TGTGCCAGCAGTGGCGCCGGGACAGAAGGACTAATAGAAAAACTGTTTTTT
- TRBJ1-1 - TRBV2 CASSEPSGGNTEAFF TGTGCCAGCAGTGAACCCTCCGGCGGGAACACTGAAGCTTTCTTT
once TRBJ2-3 TRBD2 TRBV5-5 CASSPGTSGGDTQYF TGTGCCAGCAGTCCCGGGACTAGCGGGGGAGATACGCAGTATTTT
once TRBJ1-1 - TRBV30 CAWSVFVGNTEAFF TGTGCCTGGAGTGTATTTGTCGGGAACACTGAAGCTTTCTTT
- TRBJ2-2 TRBD1 TRBV7-2 CASSLPQGAATGELFF TGTGCCAGCAGCTTACCTCAGGGGGCAGCCACCGGGGAGCTGTTTTTT
- TRBJ2-1 TRBD2 TRBV18 CASSPLAGGPGGEQFF TGTGCCAGCTCACCGTTAGCGGGGGGACCTGGGGGTGAGCAGTTCTTC